The T cell receptor beta chain described here comes from a study of CD8 T cells in Susac syndrome. With respect to this clonotype: Its cognate antigen is unknown.

The RNA, about 0.5 to 1 ug, was put through reverse transcription using random hexamers. Multiplex immunoSEQ PCR targeted 54 Vbeta and 13 Jbeta TCR beta segments. Via MiXCR, TCRdb re-called the immunoSEQ multiplex PCR reads, giving one row per CDR3 protein. There are about 290,000 distinct CDR3 sequences in the sample; roughly 85% occur only once, and roughly 0.21% lies in the top ten. Regarding the study as a whole: Individuals included in the TCR sequencing and HLA analysis were acknowledged by the study to be relatively few in number.

Trimming cost V 0 bases and J 8 bases, with 16 bases left between them. Germline V gene lookup returns CDR1 MGHRA and CDR2 YSYEKL. The CDR3 has 15 amino acids. The chain combines TRBV4-1 with TRBJ1-2; D gene unclear. Material: CD8+ T cells from PBMCs. The TCR was taken from a human donor with multiple sclerosis. The CDR3 loop reads CASSQDSRVGSGYTF. For the CDR3, the DNA is TGCGCCAGCAGCCAAGATTCCCGGGTCGGGAGCGGCTACACCTTC.